This entry concerns a single T cell receptor (beta chain). The sample originates from a study of T-cell memory formation after mild COVID-19. V lost 3 bases to trimming and J lost 0 bases, with 9 bases between them. The germline gives CDR1 SEHNR, CDR2 FQNEAQ (reference sequence). This CDR3 contains 14 residues. TCRdb itself ran the 5' RACE reads through MiXCR, one entry per CDR3 protein. The sample carries almost 550,000 distinct CDR3 sequences, roughly 20% recorded once. The sample taken for sequencing was PBMCs or a T cell subset sorted from them (not recorded which). This chain links TRBV7-9 with TRBJ2-7, with D unclear. The TCR was taken from an adult woman who had mild COVID-19 (a few samples of this study predate the infection). Cell type and time point are not known. CDR3 sequence reads: CASSFSRSSYEQYF. The CDR3 DNA is TGTGCCAGCAGCTTTAGTAGGAGCTCCTACGAGCAGTACTTC.